These 4 T cell receptor beta chains were all obtained from the same sample, sequenced in a study of blood T cell repertoires in COVID-19. Generated by immunoSEQ multiplex PCR, the TCRdb table keeps only in-frame clones and is missing some. The table has about 260,000 clones, 80% to 90% seen once; the top ten hold under 2.5%. The sequenced sample consisted of PBMCs or T cells enriched from blood (not recorded which). The receptors derive from a woman aged 18-30 years who had recovered from COVID-19.

The V and J genes are TRBV27 and TRBJ2-1; D perhaps matches TRBD1 (5 bases). V was shortened by 3 bases and J by 10 bases, with 13 bases between the two germline ends. The length of the CDR3 is 13 residues. Germline V gene lookup returns CDR1 MNHEY and CDR2 SMNVEV (reference sequence). The CDR3 DNA sequence: TGTGCCAGCAGTTTCTTTACAGGATGGGAGCAGTTCTTC. Protein sequence: CASSFFTGWEQFF.

The chain couples TRBV3-1 (or the pseudogene TRBV3-2) to TRBJ2-1, with D possibly matching TRBD2 (5 bases). V lost 1 base to trimming and J lost 10 bases, with 8 bases between them. Germline V gene data show CDR1 as LGHDT and CDR2 as YNNKEL (reference sequence). CDR3 size: 12 residues. The CDR3 nucleotides are TGTGCCAGCAGCCAAGGGTCTAGCGAGCAGTTCTTC. Amino acid sequence: CASSQGSSEQFF.

The rearrangement links TRBV5-1 to TRBJ2-5; 11 bases line up with TRBD2. Germline CDR1 and CDR2: SGHRS and YFSETQ. This CDR3 has 18 residues. Unmatched junction bases numbered 9, after V lost 0 bases and J lost 2 bases. As DNA, the CDR3 is TGCGCCAGCAGCTTGGGGGCCCTAGCGGGGGGCATACAAGAGACCCAGTACTTC. Its protein is CASSLGALAGGIQETQYF.

This rearrangement joins TRBV5-1 to TRBJ2-1; weak D call: TRBD2 (6 bases). The V end lost 0 bases, the J end lost 2 bases, and 9 bases lay between the germline ends. From germline, CDR1 is SGHRS and CDR2 YFSETQ. The CDR3 loop spans 15 amino acids. The CDR3 here is CASSLAPGAYNEQFF. For the CDR3, the DNA is TGCGCCAGCAGCTTGGCCCCGGGGGCCTACAATGAGCAGTTCTTC.